One TCR beta chain is described in this entry. Its antigen is currently unknown. The data derive from a study of cytomegalovirus exposure and HLA in healthy donors. Study information: Caucasian-associated ancestry cluster membership applied to less than 85% of about 370 genotyped donors.

Whole-study results and caveats: Sequencing probably produced one cluster of sequence variants that were highly shared. TCR beta V segments were, for the most part, productive about 87% or about 30% of the time in an earlier analysis.

Per germline, CDR1 SEHNR and CDR2 FQNEAQ (reference sequence). Trimming shortened V by 7 bases and J by 7 bases, and 14 bases separated the two germline ends. This CDR3 contains 13 residues. The PCR was carried out with 60 Vbeta primers and 13 Jbeta primers. Original processing notes: Later, an analysis found about 80 million unique TCR beta chains, and about 9.9 million of these were shared. Generated by immunoSEQ multiplex PCR, the TCRdb table keeps only in-frame clones and is missing some. For V, J and clone size, that table is used; D and trimming come from the DNA. The data contain over 100,000 clones, around three fifths of them singletons.

V usage is TRBV7-9 and J usage is TRBJ2-1; TRBD1 might be the D (7 bases). The TCR originated in a middle-aged woman in good health and CMV-seropositive. The sample comprised PBMCs. Written as DNA, the CDR3 is TGTGCCAGCATGGAGGGGGCGGGGAATGAGCAGTTCTTC. Translating gives CASMEGAGNEQFF. The variable domain in full, with the rest retrieved from reference TRBV7-9 and TRBJ2-1, is DTGVSQNPRHKITKRGQNVTFRCDPISEHNRLYWYRQTLGQGPEFLTYFQNEAQLEKSRLLSDRFSAERPKGSFSTLEIQRTEQGDSAMYLCASMEGAGNEQFFGPGTRLTVL.